The entry below describes one T cell receptor (beta chain). The sample's time point: proximal margin of the surgical specimen (macroscopically non-inflamed). Germline lookup yields CDR1 MDHEN and CDR2 SYDVKM. The CDR3 has 15 amino acids. V was clipped by 6 bases and J by 4 bases, with 18 bases between them. This sample was included in a study of T cell repertoires in ileal Crohn's disease. The table came from immunoSEQ multiplex PCR; TCRdb's copy has only in-frame clones and leaves some out. The sample has thousands of clones, around 78% seen once. This chain uses TRBV28 with TRBJ2-5; D is ambiguous. Sequenced input: ileal tissue. The sequence derives from an adult with Crohn's disease. CDR3 sequence (DNA): TGTGCCAGCAGCCCCGCCCCCATAGAGACAGAGACCCAGTACTTC. Translating gives CASSPAPIETETQYF.